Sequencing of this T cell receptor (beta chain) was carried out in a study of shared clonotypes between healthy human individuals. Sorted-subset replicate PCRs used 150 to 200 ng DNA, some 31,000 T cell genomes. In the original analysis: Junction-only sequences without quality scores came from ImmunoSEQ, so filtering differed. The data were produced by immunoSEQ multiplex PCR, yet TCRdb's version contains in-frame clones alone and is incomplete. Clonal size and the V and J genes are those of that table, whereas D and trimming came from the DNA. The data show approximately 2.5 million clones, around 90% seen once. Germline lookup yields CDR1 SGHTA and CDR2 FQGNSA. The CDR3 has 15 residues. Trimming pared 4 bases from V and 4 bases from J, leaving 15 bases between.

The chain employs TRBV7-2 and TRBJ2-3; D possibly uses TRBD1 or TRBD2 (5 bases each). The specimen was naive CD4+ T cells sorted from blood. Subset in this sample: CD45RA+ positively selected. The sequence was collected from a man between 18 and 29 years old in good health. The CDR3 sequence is CASSSPKLGADTQYF. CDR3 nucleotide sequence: TGTGCCAGCAGCTCGCCGAAGCTGGGGGCAGATACGCAGTATTTT.